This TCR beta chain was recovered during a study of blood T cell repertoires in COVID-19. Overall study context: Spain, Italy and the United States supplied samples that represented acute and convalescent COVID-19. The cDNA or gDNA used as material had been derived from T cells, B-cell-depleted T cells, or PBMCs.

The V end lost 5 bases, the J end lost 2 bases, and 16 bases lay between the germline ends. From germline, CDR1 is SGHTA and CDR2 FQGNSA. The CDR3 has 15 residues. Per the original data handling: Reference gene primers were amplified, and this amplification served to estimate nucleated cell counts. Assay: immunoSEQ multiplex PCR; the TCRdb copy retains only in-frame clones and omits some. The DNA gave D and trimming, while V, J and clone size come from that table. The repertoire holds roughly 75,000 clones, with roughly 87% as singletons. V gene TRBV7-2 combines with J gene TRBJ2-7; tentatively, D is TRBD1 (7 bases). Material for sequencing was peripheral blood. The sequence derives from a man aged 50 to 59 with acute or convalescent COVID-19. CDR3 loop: CASSPGGTATYEQYF. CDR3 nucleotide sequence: TGTGCCAGCAGCCCCGGAGGGACAGCCACCTACGAGCAGTACTTC.